These 11 T cell receptor beta chains share one sample of origin, sequenced in a study of T cells in Graves' hyperthyroidism and ophthalmopathy. RNA transcripts served as the template for amplifying TCR beta CDR3 regions. The HTBI primer set drove a first-round RT-PCR of the TCR CDR3. TCRdb re-derived calls from the multiplex PCR reads in MiXCR, one entry per CDR3 protein. The table records under 400,000 distinct CDR3 sequences, around 18% of them present only once. Sample: blood. All receptors derive from a woman between 35 and 50 years old with Graves' ophthalmopathy.

This clonotype showed up many times. The chain's CDR3 is CASSYSPGQGIHSNQPQHF. The CDR3 bases are TGTGCCAGCAGTTATTCGCCGGGACAGGGGATTCATAGCAATCAGCCCCAGCATTTT. The chain carries TRBV6-2 or TRBV6-3 and TRBJ1-5; 10 bases are shared with TRBD1. The length of the CDR3 is 19 residues. V dropped 3 bases and J dropped 0; count of bases not matched to a gene: 11. CDR1 is MNHEY and CDR2 is SVGEGT in the germline V gene.

This clonotype came up many times. This sequence joins TRBV6-5 and TRBJ2-3; D perhaps matches TRBD2 (6 bases). Deletions cut 5 bases from V and 3 bases from J, with 15 bases between. The CDR3 has 15 residues. Germline V gene sequence: CDR1 MNHEY, CDR2 SVGAGI. The CDR3 region is CASSPRRARTDTQYF. The CDR3 region has the DNA TGTGCCAGCAGTCCTAGGAGGGCTCGGACAGATACGCAGTATTTT.

This clonotype was detected ten times or more. The rearrangement links TRBV10-3 to TRBJ1-5, with no clear D. This CDR3 has 14 residues. The germline V and J ends were trimmed by 6 bases and 5 bases, with 14 bases remaining between them. From germline, CDR1 is ENHRY and CDR2 SYGVKD. CDR3 in amino acids: CAISANREHQPQHF. The CDR3 coding sequence is TGTGCCATCAGCGCCAACAGAGAGCATCAGCCCCAGCATTTT.

This clonotype was found many times. The chain links TRBV12-3 or TRBV12-4 to TRBJ1-2, with TRBD1 matching over 11 bases. This CDR3 contains 13 residues. V shed 5 bases, J shed 7 bases, and the junction held 3 bases outside the gene matches. The CDR3: CASSQGQGGGYTF. CDR3 bases: TGTGCCAGCAGTCAGGGACAGGGGGGTGGCTACACCTTC.

This clonotype was counted at least ten times. The chain employs TRBV6-2 or TRBV6-3 and TRBJ2-1, with TRBD2 matching over 11 bases. The CDR3 spans 17 residues. Germline CDR1 and CDR2: MNHEY and SVGEGT. V shed 6 bases and J 8 bases; nucleotides not matched to a gene: 15. In DNA form, the CDR3 reads TGTGCCAGCAGCTCCCTACTAGCGGGAGATTTATTGGATGAGCAGTTCTTC. Its protein product is CASSSLLAGDLLDEQFF.

This clonotype was observed once. Given a much more abundant clone one base away, this may be a read error. V gene TRBV6-1 combines with J gene TRBJ1-1; D is possibly TRBD1 (5 bases). CDR1 is MNHNS, CDR2 SASEGT, per germline. V was clipped by 6 bases and J by 0 bases, with 11 bases between them. The CDR3 runs to 14 residues. CDR3 sequence reads: CASRLTGLNTEAFF. CDR3 bases: TGTGCCAGCAGACTCACAGGCTTGAACACTGAAGCTTTCTTT.

The sample holds a few counts of this clonotype. The chain joins TRBV7-9 to TRBJ2-7; the match to TRBD1 covers 11 bases. The CDR3 extends over 14 amino acids. Germline CDR1 is SEHNR and CDR2 is FQNEAQ (reference sequence). V lost 3 bases, J lost 5 bases, and 3 bases stayed unmatched. The CDR3 bases are TGTGCCAGCAGCTTTTGGACAGGGGGCCACGAGCAGTACTTC. Amino acids: CASSFWTGGHEQYF.

This clonotype appeared many times. This chain joins TRBV6-5 and TRBJ1-2; D gene uncertain. Trimming took 0 bases from V and 7 from J, leaving 15 bases between them. CDR1 and CDR2 (germline): MNHEY, SVGAGI. This CDR3 region has 15 residues. The CDR3 DNA reads as TGTGCCAGCAGTTACTCGAGTGTGAACGGGGTTGGCTACACCTTC. This codes for CASSYSSVNGVGYTF.

The rearrangement links TRBV12-5 to TRBJ1-6; weak D call: TRBD1 (6 bases). Germline V lookup: CDR1 LGHNT, CDR2 FRNRAP. This CDR3 spans 13 amino acids. Deletions cut 7 bases from V and 9 bases from J, with 13 bases between. CDR3 protein: CASAPDRGSPLHF. For the CDR3, the DNA is TGTGCTAGTGCCCCGGACAGAGGTTCACCCCTCCACTTT.

This clonotype was counted many times. The chain links TRBV5-6 to TRBJ1-1; the match to TRBD1 covers 7 bases. The V segment lost 4 bases and the J segment 6 bases; nucleotides outside the gene matches: 9. This CDR3 has 14 amino acids. CDR1 and CDR2 from the germline V gene are SGHDT and YYEEEE. The CDR3 loop is CASSRPDRASEAFF. The CDR3 nucleotides are TGTGCCAGCAGCAGACCCGACAGGGCCTCTGAAGCTTTCTTT. The full variable domain, rest sourced from reference TRBV5-6 and TRBJ1-1, is DAGVTQSPTHLIKTRGQQVTLRCSPKSGHDTVSWYQQALGQGPQFIFQYYEEEERQRGNFPDRFSGHQFPNYSSELNVNALLLGDSALYLCASSRPDRASEAFFGQGTRLTVV.

This clonotype was detected ten times or more. The chain links TRBV4-1 to TRBJ2-4; either TRBD1 or TRBD2 may supply D (5 bases each). The CDR3 has 14 residues. The V gene's germline CDR1 is MGHRA and CDR2 YSYEKL. With 4 bases removed from V and 6 bases from J, the gap between germline ends came to 13 bases. CDR3 loop: CASSRNSDRNIQYF. The CDR3 bases are TGCGCCAGCAGCCGAAATAGCGACAGAAACATTCAGTACTTC.